The rows below give T cell receptor beta chains drawn from one sample of a study of glioma-infiltrating T cells after dendritic cell vaccination. Clones were read by immunoSEQ multiplex PCR, and TCRdb kept only the in-frame ones, dropping some. This table has some 38,000 clones, around four fifths appearing once. This specimen consisted of blood, obtained before dendritic cell vaccination. The receptors derive from a human donor with glioblastoma. The CDR3 runs from the conserved cysteine through the conserved F or W. A D gene is named only where the DNA matches it firmly. The size field is filled for only some rows; it gives once, few, many or a size class.

TRBD2,.,TRBV10-1,TRBJ2-7,15,CASSEPGRGAYEQYF,TGCGCCAGCAGTGAGCCGGGGCGGGGGGCCTACGAGCAGTACTTC
TRBD2,.,TRBV7-6,TRBJ2-3,18,CASSFTPQGGGPTDTQYF,TGTGCCAGCAGCTTCACCCCCCAGGGCGGGGGGCCCACAGATACGCAGTATTTT
TRBD1,.,TRBV4-3,TRBJ2-1,15,CASSSGTGTYNEQFF,TGCGCCAGCTCCTCCGGGACAGGGACCTACAATGAGCAGTTCTTC
TRBD1,few,TRBV19,TRBJ1-4,14,CASSKRGQDEKLFF,TGTGCCAGTAGTAAGAGGGGGCAAGATGAAAAACTGTTTTTT
.,few,TRBV4-2,TRBJ1-2,16,CASSQDLGGDNYGYTF,TGTGCCAGCAGCCAAGATCTGGGGGGGGATAACTATGGCTACACCTTC
.,.,TRBV28,TRBJ2-7,12,CASQRSGYEQYF,TGTGCCAGCCAACGGTCGGGGTACGAGCAGTACTTC
.,few,TRBV13,TRBJ2-3,13,CASSLIITDTQYF,TGTGCCAGCAGCCTAATTATCACAGATACGCAGTATTTT
TRBD1,.,TRBV25-1,TRBJ2-7,16,CASSVSTNRGSYEQYF,TGTGCCAGCAGTGTGTCGACCAACAGGGGCTCCTACGAGCAGTACTTC
TRBD1,.,TRBV7-2,TRBJ1-5,20,CASSLAVPRTGPKGNQPQHF,TGTGCCAGCAGCTTAGCGGTCCCGAGGACAGGGCCCAAGGGGAATCAGCCCCAGCATTTT
.,.,TRBV23-1,TRBJ2-7,16,CASSPDRSIMSYEQYF,TGCGCCAGCAGCCCAGACAGGTCTATAATGTCCTACGAGCAGTACTTC
.,.,TRBV23-1,TRBJ1-5,15,CASSPQGRVNQPQHF,TGCGCCAGCAGTCCGCAGGGTCGGGTGAATCAGCCCCAGCATTTT
TRBD2,once,TRBV4-3,TRBJ2-7,15,CASSQDIAGGREQYF,TGCGCCAGCAGCCAAGATATAGCGGGGGGTCGTGAGCAGTACTTC
TRBD2,.,TRBV5-1,TRBJ2-7,16,CASSLAGTTGSYEQYF,TGCGCCAGCAGCTTGGCTGGGACTACCGGATCCTACGAGCAGTACTTC
.,few,TRBV29-1,TRBJ1-5,13,CSVRDNFNQPQHF,TGCAGCGTTCGAGACAATTTCAATCAGCCCCAGCATTTT
.,few,TRBV19,TRBJ1-1,20,CASSINLGRVSQRLNTEAFF,TGTGCCAGTAGTATTAACCTCGGTCGGGTCAGTCAAAGGTTGAACACTGAAGCTTTCTTT
.,.,TRBV21-1,TRBJ2-7,12,CASSKPSYEQYF,TGTGCCAGCAGCAAACCATCCTACGAGCAGTACTTC
.,.,TRBV4-1,TRBJ2-2,16,CASSQALNANTGELFF,TGCGCCAGCAGCCAAGCCCTTAATGCGAACACCGGGGAGCTGTTTTTT
TRBD1,once,TRBV10-3,TRBJ2-5,13,CATWTGMEETQYF,TGTGCCACCTGGACAGGGATGGAAGAGACCCAGTACTTC
TRBD2,.,TRBV4-2,TRBJ2-1,18,CASSQESSGGASYNEQFF,TGTGCCAGCAGCCAAGAAAGTAGCGGGGGGGCTTCCTACAATGAGCAGTTCTTC
.,.,TRBV30,TRBJ2-7,13,CACVAGYWHEQYF,TGTGCCTGTGTGGCAGGGTATTGGCACGAGCAGTACTTC
.,.,TRBV6-6,TRBJ2-2,15,CASSYSEGAGGELFF,TGTGCCAGCAGTTACTCCGAAGGGGCAGGAGGGGAGCTGTTTTTT
.,.,TRBV11-3,TRBJ1-4,14,CASSLGTFGEKLFF,TGTGCCAGCAGCTTAGGGACATTCGGTGAAAAACTGTTTTTT
.,once,TRBV11-2,TRBJ1-1,11,CASSQMNEAFF,TGTGCCAGCAGCCAGATGAATGAAGCTTTCTTT
TRBD2,.,TRBV19,TRBJ2-7,14,CASSISTSGYEQYF,TGTGCCAGTAGTATCTCGACTAGCGGCTACGAGCAGTACTTC
.,.,TRBV6-5,TRBJ2-7,15,CASSYGLQGRSEQYF,TGTGCCAGCAGTTACGGGCTACAGGGCCGTTCCGAGCAGTACTTC
.,.,TRBV11-3,TRBJ2-3,14,CASSSRQGTDTQYF,TGTGCCAGCAGCTCTCGACAGGGCACAGATACGCAGTATTTT
.,.,TRBV6-1,TRBJ2-2,14,CASSEVAGTGELFF,TGTGCCAGCAGTGAAGTGGCAGGGACCGGGGAGCTGTTTTTT
.,.,TRBV29-1,TRBJ2-7,13,CSVEFLDRYEQYF,TGCAGCGTTGAATTTTTAGACAGGTACGAGCAGTACTTC
TRBD2,.,TRBV7-9,TRBJ2-5,15,CASSLGGLAGTNQYF,TGTGCCAGCAGCTTAGGTGGACTAGCGGGCACGAACCAGTACTTC